These 5 T cell receptor beta chains came from one sample sequenced in a study of cytomegalovirus exposure and HLA in healthy donors. With 60 Vbeta and 13 Jbeta primers, the PCR was carried out. Sequencing was performed with immunoSEQ multiplex PCR; in TCRdb, only in-frame clones are kept and a portion is missing. In the table there are about 200,000 clones, roughly 77% of which are singletons. Sequenced material: PBMCs. The origin of the receptors is a man aged 40-49 years in good health and CMV-seropositive.

The chain carries TRBV5-1 and TRBJ2-2, with unresolved D. The V end was cut by 2 bases, the J end by 2 bases, with 10 bases between. The CDR3 contains 15 residues. CDR1 is SGHRS, CDR2 YFSETQ, per germline. The CDR3 nucleotides read TGCGCCAGCAGCTTAGAGGCCAGAAACACCGGGGAGCTGTTTTTT. Translation: CASSLEARNTGELFF.

This clone was found a few times. Other DNA sequences in the sample encode the same CDR3. As DNA, the CDR3 is TGTGCCAGCAGTTTAGGGCGTGGTGAGCAGTTCTTC. Translated, it gives CASSLGRGEQFF. V gene TRBV28 combines with J gene TRBJ2-1; no reliable D call. CDR1 and CDR2 (germline): MDHEN, SYDVKM. This CDR3 spans 12 amino acids. V lost 2 bases and J 9 bases, leaving 8 bases between the germline ends. The full variable domain, in which reference TRBV28 and TRBJ2-1 provide the parts outside the CDR3, is DVKVTQSSRYLVKRTGEKVFLECVQDMDHENMFWYRQDPGLGLRLIYFSYDVKMKEKGDIPEGYSVSREKKERFSLILESASTNQTSMYLCASSLGRGEQFFGPGTRLTVL.

The rearrangement links TRBV5-6 to TRBJ2-7, with 10 bases matching TRBD2. The V segment lost 3 bases and the J segment 3 bases; nucleotides outside the gene matches: 6. Germline CDR1 and CDR2: SGHDT and YYEEEE. This CDR3 spans 15 amino acids. Written as DNA, the CDR3 is TGTGCCAGCAGCTCGACTAGCGGGCAGCGCTACGAGCAGTACTTC. Protein sequence: CASSSTSGQRYEQYF.

The chain recombines TRBV18 with TRBJ1-1, with a possible D match to TRBD1 (5 bases). Trimming took 5 bases from V and 0 from J, leaving 16 bases between them. CDR3 length: 16 amino acids. Germline lookup yields CDR1 KGHSH and CDR2 LQKENI. The CDR3 loop is CASSADIRAMNTEAFF. CDR3 nucleotides: TGTGCCAGCTCAGCGGACATCAGGGCGATGAACACTGAAGCTTTCTTT.

The J gene is TRBJ2-7, the V gene TRBV2; perhaps TRBD2 as D (5 bases). CDR3 length: 14 amino acids. Germline-derived CDR1 and CDR2 are SNHLY and FYNNEI. V was pared by 4 bases and J by 5 bases, with 15 bases between. CDR3 sequence (DNA): TGTGCCAGCAGTGGGAGGACCGATACCCACGAGCAGTACTTC. It codes for CASSGRTDTHEQYF.